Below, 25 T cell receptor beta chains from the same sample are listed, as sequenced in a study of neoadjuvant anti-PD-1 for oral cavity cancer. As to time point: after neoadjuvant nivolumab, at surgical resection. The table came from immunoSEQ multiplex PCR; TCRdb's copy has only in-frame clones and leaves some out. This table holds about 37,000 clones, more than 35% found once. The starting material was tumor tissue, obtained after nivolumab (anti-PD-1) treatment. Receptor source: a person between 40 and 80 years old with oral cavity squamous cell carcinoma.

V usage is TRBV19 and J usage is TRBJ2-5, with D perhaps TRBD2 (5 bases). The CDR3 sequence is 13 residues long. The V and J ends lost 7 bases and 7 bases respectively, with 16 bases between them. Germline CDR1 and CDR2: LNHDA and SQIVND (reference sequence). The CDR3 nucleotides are TGTGCCAGTATCCTCGGGGATGAGGTGACCCAGTACTTC. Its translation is CASILGDEVTQYF.

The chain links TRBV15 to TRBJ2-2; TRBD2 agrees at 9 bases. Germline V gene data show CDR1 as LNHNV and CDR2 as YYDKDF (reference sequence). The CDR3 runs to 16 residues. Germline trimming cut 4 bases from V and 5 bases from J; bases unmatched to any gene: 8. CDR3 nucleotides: TGTGCCACCAGCAAGCCAGCGGGGGGCCGAACCGGGGAGCTGTTTTTT. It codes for CATSKPAGGRTGELFF.

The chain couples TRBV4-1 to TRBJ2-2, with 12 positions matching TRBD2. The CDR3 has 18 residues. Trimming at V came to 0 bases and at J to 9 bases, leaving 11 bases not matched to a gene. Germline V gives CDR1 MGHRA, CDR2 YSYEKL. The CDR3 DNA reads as TGCGCCAGCAGCCAAGAGCCCCTAGCGGGGGGGCGAATGAGGGAGCTGTTTTTT. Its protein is CASSQEPLAGGRMRELFF.

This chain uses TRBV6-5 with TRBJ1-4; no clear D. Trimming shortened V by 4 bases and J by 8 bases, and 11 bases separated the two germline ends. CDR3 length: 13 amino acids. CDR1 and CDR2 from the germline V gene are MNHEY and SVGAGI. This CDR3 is CASSLADAEKLFF. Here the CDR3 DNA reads TGTGCCAGCAGTTTGGCAGATGCCGAAAAACTGTTTTTT.

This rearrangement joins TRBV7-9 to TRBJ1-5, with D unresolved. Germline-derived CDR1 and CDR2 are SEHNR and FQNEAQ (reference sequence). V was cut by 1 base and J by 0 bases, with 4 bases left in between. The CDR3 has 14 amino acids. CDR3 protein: CASSLGISNQPQHF. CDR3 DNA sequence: TGTGCCAGCAGCTTAGGGATTAGCAATCAGCCCCAGCATTTT.

CDR3 sequence: CASSYQAGGKLSYEQYF. Written as DNA, the CDR3 is TGTGCCAGCAGCTACCAGGCGGGAGGGAAACTCTCCTACGAGCAGTACTTC. V is TRBV7-9 and J is TRBJ2-7, with 9 nucleotides matching TRBD2. The CDR3 is 17 residues long. Germline loops: CDR1 SEHNR, CDR2 FQNEAQ (reference sequence). V was clipped by 4 bases and J by 0 bases; unmatched bases: 10.

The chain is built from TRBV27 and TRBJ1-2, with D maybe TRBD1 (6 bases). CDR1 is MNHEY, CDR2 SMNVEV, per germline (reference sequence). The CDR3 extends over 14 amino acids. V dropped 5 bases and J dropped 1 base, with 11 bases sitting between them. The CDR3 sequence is CASSTQQGNYGYTF. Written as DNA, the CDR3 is TGTGCCAGCAGTACGCAACAGGGTAACTATGGCTACACCTTC.

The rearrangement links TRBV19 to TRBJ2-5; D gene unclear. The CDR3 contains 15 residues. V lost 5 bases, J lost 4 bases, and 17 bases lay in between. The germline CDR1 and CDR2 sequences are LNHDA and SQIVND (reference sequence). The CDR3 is CASSGFLSPAETQYF. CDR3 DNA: TGTGCCAGTAGTGGTTTTTTAAGTCCGGCAGAGACCCAGTACTTC.

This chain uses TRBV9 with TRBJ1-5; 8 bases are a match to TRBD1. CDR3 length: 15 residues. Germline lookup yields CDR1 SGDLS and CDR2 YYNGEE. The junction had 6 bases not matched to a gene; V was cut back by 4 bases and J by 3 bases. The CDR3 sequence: CASSRTGSPNQPQHF. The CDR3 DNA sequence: TGTGCCAGCAGCCGGACAGGGTCCCCCAATCAGCCCCAGCATTTT.

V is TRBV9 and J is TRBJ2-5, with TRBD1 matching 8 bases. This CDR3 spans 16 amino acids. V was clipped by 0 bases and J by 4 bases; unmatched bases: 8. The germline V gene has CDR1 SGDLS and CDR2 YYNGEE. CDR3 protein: CASSVGQGAGRETQYF. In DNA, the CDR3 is TGTGCCAGCAGCGTAGGTCAGGGGGCCGGCCGAGAGACCCAGTACTTC.

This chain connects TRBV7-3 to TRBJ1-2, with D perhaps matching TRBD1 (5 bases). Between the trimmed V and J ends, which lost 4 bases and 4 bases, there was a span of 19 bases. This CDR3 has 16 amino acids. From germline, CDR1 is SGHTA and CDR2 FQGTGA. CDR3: CASSSGGVSAAYGYTF. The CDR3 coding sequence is TGTGCCAGCAGCTCTGGGGGGGTCAGTGCTGCCTATGGCTACACCTTC.

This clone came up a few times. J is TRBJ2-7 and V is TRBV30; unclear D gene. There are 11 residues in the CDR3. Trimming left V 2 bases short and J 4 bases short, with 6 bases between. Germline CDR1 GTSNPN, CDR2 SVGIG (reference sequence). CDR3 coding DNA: TGTGCCTGGAGTACCCGGTACGAGCAGTACTTC. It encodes CAWSTRYEQYF.

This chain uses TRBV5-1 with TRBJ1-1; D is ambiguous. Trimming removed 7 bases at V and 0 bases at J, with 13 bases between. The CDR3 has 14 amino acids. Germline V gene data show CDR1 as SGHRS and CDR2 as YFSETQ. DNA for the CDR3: TGCGCCAGCGCTGTCGAGAGCTTGAACACTGAAGCTTTCTTT. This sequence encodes CASAVESLNTEAFF.

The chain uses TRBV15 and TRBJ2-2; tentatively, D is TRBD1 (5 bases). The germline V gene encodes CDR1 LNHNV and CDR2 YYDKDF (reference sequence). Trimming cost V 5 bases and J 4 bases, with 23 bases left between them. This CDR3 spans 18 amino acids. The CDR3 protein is CATSPGPQGFSRTGELFF. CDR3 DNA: TGTGCCACCAGCCCTGGGCCCCAGGGATTCAGCCGCACCGGGGAGCTGTTTTTT.

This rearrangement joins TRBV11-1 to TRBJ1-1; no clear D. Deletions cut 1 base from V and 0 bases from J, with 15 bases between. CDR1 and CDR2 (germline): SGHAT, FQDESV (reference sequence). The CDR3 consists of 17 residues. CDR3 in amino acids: CASSLGGPGTMNTEAFF. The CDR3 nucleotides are TGTGCCAGCAGCTTAGGAGGTCCGGGAACAATGAACACTGAAGCTTTCTTT. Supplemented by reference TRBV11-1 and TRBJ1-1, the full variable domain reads EAEVAQSPRYKITEKSQAVAFWCDPISGHATLYWYRQILGQGPELLVQFQDESVVDDSQLPKDRFSAERLKGVDSTLKIQPAELGDSAMYLCASSLGGPGTMNTEAFFGQGTRLTVV.

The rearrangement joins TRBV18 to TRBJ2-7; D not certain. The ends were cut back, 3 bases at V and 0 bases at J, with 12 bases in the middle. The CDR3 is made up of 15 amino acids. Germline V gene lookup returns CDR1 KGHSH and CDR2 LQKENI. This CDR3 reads CASSPGSASSYEQYF. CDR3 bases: TGTGCCAGCTCACCTGGGTCGGCGAGCTCCTACGAGCAGTACTTC. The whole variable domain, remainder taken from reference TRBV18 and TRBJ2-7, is NAGVMQNPRHLVRRRGQEARLRCSPMKGHSHVYWYRQLPEEGLKFMVYLQKENIIDESGMPKERFSAEFPKEGPSILRIQQVVRGDSAAYFCASSPGSASSYEQYFGPGTRLTVT.

The CDR3 region is CASSYGLSSGNTIYF. The CDR3 region has the DNA TGTGCCAGCAGTTACGGGTTGAGCTCTGGAAACACCATATATTTT. The chain employs TRBV6-5 and TRBJ1-3; D is ambiguous. The germline V gene encodes CDR1 MNHEY and CDR2 SVGAGI. The germline V and J ends were trimmed by 2 bases and 0 bases, with 8 bases remaining between them. The CDR3 has 15 residues.

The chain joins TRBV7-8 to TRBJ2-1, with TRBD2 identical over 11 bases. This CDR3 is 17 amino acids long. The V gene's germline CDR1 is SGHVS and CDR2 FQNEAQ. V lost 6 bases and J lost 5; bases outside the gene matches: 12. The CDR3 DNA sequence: TGTGCCAGCAGTCCCCTCCATTCTAGCGGGGGGAACAATGAGCAGTTCTTC. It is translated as CASSPLHSSGGNNEQFF.

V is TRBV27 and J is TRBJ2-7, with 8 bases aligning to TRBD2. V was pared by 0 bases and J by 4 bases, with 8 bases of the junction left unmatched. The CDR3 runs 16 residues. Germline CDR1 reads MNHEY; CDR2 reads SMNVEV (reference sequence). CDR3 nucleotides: TGTGCCAGCAGTTTATCGTCGGCGGGAGGAACTTACGAGCAGTACTTC. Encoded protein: CASSLSSAGGTYEQYF.

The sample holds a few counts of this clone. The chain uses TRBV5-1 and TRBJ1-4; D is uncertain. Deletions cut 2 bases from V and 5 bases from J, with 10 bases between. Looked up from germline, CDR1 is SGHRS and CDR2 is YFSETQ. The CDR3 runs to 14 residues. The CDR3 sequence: CASSFKEENEKLFF. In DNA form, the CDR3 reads TGCGCCAGCAGCTTCAAGGAAGAGAATGAAAAACTGTTTTTT.

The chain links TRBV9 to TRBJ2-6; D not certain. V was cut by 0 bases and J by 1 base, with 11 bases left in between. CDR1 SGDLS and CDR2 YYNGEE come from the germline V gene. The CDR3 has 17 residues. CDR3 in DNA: TGTGCCAGCAGCGTAGGGGCTCGTGGGTCTGGGGCCAACGTCCTGACTTTC. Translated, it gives CASSVGARGSGANVLTF.

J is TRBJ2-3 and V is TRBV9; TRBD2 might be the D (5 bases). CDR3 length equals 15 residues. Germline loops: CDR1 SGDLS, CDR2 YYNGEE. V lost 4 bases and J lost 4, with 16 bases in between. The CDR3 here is CASSTTTTSADTQYF. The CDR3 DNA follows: TGTGCCAGCAGCACGACTACCACCTCGGCAGATACGCAGTATTTT.

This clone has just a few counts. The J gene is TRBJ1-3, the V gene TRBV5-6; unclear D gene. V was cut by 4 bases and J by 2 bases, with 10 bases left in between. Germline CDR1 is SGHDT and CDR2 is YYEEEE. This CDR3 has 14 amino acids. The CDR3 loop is CASSRLYAGNTIYF. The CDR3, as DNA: TGTGCCAGCAGCCGCCTTTACGCTGGAAACACCATATATTTT.

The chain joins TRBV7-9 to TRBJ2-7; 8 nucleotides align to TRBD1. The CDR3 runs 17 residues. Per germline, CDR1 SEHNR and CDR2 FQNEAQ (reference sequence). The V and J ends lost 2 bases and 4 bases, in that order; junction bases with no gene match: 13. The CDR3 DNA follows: TGTGCCAGCAGCTTACCCCCCGGCGCAGGGGGCTCATACGAGCAGTACTTC. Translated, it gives CASSLPPGAGGSYEQYF.

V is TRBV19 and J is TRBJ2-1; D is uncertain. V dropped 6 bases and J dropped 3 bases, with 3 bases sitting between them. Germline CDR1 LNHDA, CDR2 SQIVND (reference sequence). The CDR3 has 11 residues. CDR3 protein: CASSVYNEQFF. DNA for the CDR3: TGTGCCAGTAGCGTCTACAATGAGCAGTTCTTC.